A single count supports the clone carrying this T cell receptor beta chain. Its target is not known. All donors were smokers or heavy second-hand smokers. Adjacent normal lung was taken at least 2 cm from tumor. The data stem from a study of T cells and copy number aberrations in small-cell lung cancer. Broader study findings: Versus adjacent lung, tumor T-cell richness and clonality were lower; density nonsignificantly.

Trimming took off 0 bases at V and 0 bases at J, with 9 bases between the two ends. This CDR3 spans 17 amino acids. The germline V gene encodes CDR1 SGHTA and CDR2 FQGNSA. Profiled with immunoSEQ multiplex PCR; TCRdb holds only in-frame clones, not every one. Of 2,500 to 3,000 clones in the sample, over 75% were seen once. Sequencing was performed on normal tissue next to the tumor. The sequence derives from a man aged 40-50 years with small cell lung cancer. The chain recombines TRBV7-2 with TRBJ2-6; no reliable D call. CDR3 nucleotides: TGTGCCAGCAGCTTAGCGGGCTCGGACTCTGGGGCCAACGTCCTGACTTTC. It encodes CASSLAGSDSGANVLTF.